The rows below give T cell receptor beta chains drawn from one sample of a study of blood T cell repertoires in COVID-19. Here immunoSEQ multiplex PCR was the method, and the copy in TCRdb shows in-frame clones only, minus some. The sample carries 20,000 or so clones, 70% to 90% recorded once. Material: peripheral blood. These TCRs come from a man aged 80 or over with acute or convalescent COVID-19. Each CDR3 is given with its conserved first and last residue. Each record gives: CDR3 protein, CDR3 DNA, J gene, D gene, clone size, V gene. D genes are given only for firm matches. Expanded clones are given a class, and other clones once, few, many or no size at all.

CDR3: CASSPGSGGGEKLFF
DNA: TGTGCCAGCTCACCAGGCTCAGGGGGCGGTGAAAAACTGTTTTTT
J: TRBJ1-4
D: TRBD1
size: NA
V: TRBV18

CDR3: CASSLGSSNQPQHF
DNA: TGTGCCAGCAGTCTTGGCTCTTCCAATCAGCCCCAGCATTTT
J: TRBJ1-5
D: NA
size: NA
V: TRBV25-1

CDR3: CASSFDPDRGFSPLHF
DNA: TGTGCCAGCAGTTTCGACCCGGACAGGGGATTTTCACCCCTCCACTTT
J: TRBJ1-6
D: TRBD1
size: NA
V: TRBV27

CDR3: CASSVGTGATNEKLFF
DNA: TGTGCCAGTAGTGTCGGGACAGGAGCAACTAATGAAAAACTGTTTTTT
J: TRBJ1-4
D: TRBD1
size: NA
V: TRBV19

CDR3: CASRGTRGNNQPQHF
DNA: TGTGCCAGCAGGGGAACCAGGGGGAACAATCAGCCCCAGCATTTT
J: TRBJ1-5
D: TRBD1
size: NA
V: TRBV2

CDR3: CASSPGQNNYGYTF
DNA: TGTGCCAGCTCACCGGGACAGAATAACTATGGCTACACCTTC
J: TRBJ1-2
D: TRBD1
size: once
V: TRBV18

CDR3: CASSRLVGTKGPQHF
DNA: TGTGCCAGCAGCCGATTGGTGGGGACAAAGGGGCCCCAGCATTTT
J: TRBJ1-5
D: NA
size: NA
V: TRBV7-8

CDR3: CASSRRTSGTTYNEQFF
DNA: TGTGCCAGCAGCCGCCGGACTAGCGGGACCACCTACAATGAGCAGTTCTTC
J: TRBJ2-1
D: TRBD2
size: NA
V: TRBV6-2/TRBV6-3

CDR3: CASSTLGEGEKLFF
DNA: TGTGCCAGCAGCACCCTGGGGGAGGGGGAAAAACTGTTTTTT
J: TRBJ1-4
D: NA
size: NA
V: TRBV7-2

CDR3: CASSLTDRGLFF
DNA: TGTGCCAGCAGCCTAACCGACCGGGGGCTGTTTTTT
J: TRBJ2-2
D: NA
size: NA
V: TRBV3-1/TRBV3-2

CDR3: CASSYGDRANEKLFF
DNA: TGTGCCAGCAGTTATGGCGACAGGGCTAATGAAAAACTGTTTTTT
J: TRBJ1-4
D: TRBD1
size: NA
V: TRBV28

CDR3: CASSRGPSNQPQHF
DNA: TGTGCCAGCTCGAGGGGGCCCAGCAATCAGCCCCAGCATTTT
J: TRBJ1-5
D: TRBD1
size: NA
V: TRBV18

CDR3: CASSQGFSVNEQFF
DNA: TGTGCCAGCAGCCAGGGTTTTTCTGTGAATGAGCAGTTCTTC
J: TRBJ2-1
D: NA
size: NA
V: TRBV7-9

CDR3: CASRGDAAYEQYF
DNA: TGCGCCAGCAGAGGGGATGCGGCCTACGAGCAGTACTTC
J: TRBJ2-7
D: NA
size: NA
V: TRBV5-1

CDR3: CASSLLAGGRDTQYF
DNA: TGTGCCAGCAGCTTACTAGCGGGGGGGCGAGATACGCAGTATTTT
J: TRBJ2-3
D: TRBD2
size: once
V: TRBV7-3

CDR3: CASSAAGFHEQYF
DNA: TGTGCCAGCAGTGCCGCCGGGTTCCACGAGCAGTACTTC
J: TRBJ2-7
D: NA
size: NA
V: TRBV27

CDR3: CASSSRTANYGYTF
DNA: TGTGCCAGCAGCTCCCGGACAGCTAACTATGGCTACACCTTC
J: TRBJ1-2
D: NA
size: NA
V: TRBV7-3

CDR3: CASSPTGPHGYTF
DNA: TGTGCCAGCAGCCCGACAGGGCCTCATGGCTACACCTTC
J: TRBJ1-2
D: TRBD1
size: NA
V: TRBV5-6

CDR3: CASKPSGLNEKLFF
DNA: TGCGCCAGCAAACCGAGTGGTCTTAATGAAAAACTGTTTTTT
J: TRBJ1-4
D: NA
size: NA
V: TRBV5-1

CDR3: CASVILGGYGYTF
DNA: TGTGCCAGCGTCATACTAGGGGGTTATGGCTACACCTTC
J: TRBJ1-2
D: NA
size: NA
V: TRBV2

CDR3: CASSQDWLALNEQYF
DNA: TGTGCCAGCAGCCAAGATTGGCTAGCATTGAACGAGCAGTACTTC
J: TRBJ2-7
D: NA
size: NA
V: TRBV4-2

CDR3: CASRRAVENNEQFF
DNA: TGTGCCAGCCGGAGGGCAGTCGAGAACAATGAGCAGTTCTTC
J: TRBJ2-1
D: NA
size: NA
V: TRBV19

CDR3: CASSYSDTTGGNSPLHF
DNA: TGTGCCAGCAGTTACTCGGACACAACAGGGGGTAATTCACCCCTCCACTTT
J: TRBJ1-6
D: TRBD1
size: NA
V: TRBV6-2/TRBV6-3

CDR3: CASSLLTGSNTEAFF
DNA: TGTGCCAGCAGCCTCCTGACAGGGTCGAACACTGAAGCTTTCTTT
J: TRBJ1-1
D: TRBD1
size: once
V: TRBV11-2

CDR3: CASSKAGKQGPQKTEAFF
DNA: TGTGCCAGCAGCAAAGCGGGGAAACAGGGTCCTCAGAAAACTGAAGCTTTCTTT
J: TRBJ1-1
D: NA
size: NA
V: TRBV21-1

CDR3: CASSQGKGQGANYGYTF
DNA: TGTGCCAGCAGCCAAGGGAAGGGACAGGGGGCTAACTATGGCTACACCTTC
J: TRBJ1-2
D: TRBD1
size: NA
V: TRBV4-2

CDR3: CASRSAGRFVDIQYF
DNA: TGCGCCAGCAGATCGGCAGGGAGGTTCGTGGACATTCAGTACTTC
J: TRBJ2-4
D: NA
size: NA
V: TRBV5-1

CDR3: CASSLVQGQGGYTF
DNA: TGTGCCAGCAGCTTAGTACAGGGGCAGGGCGGCTACACCTTC
J: TRBJ1-2
D: TRBD1
size: NA
V: TRBV7-2

CDR3: CASSEGRGALYGYTF
DNA: TGTGCCAGCAGTGAAGGGCGGGGGGCGTTATATGGCTACACCTTC
J: TRBJ1-2
D: NA
size: NA
V: TRBV2

CDR3: CASRSEKLFF
DNA: TGTGCCAGCAGAAGCGAAAAACTGTTTTTT
J: TRBJ1-4
D: NA
size: NA
V: TRBV11-3

CDR3: CASSQDVAARLSSGNTIYF
DNA: TGTGCCAGCAGCCAAGATGTCGCTGCCAGACTAAGCTCTGGAAACACCATATATTTT
J: TRBJ1-3
D: NA
size: NA
V: TRBV4-2

CDR3: CASSFTTSSSYEQYF
DNA: TGTGCCAGCAGCTTTACTACCTCTAGCTCCTACGAGCAGTACTTC
J: TRBJ2-7
D: NA
size: NA
V: TRBV7-2